This T cell receptor beta chain was sequenced for a study of T cell clonality in common variable immunodeficiency. The study's findings and limits: Common variable immunodeficiency TCR beta sequences reportedly had fewer deletions and N-nucleotide insertions. Compared with controls, CVID subjects had fewer shared TCRbeta clones. TCRbeta clonality was increased in CVID versus healthy controls.

Control and CVID samples contributed equal amounts of genomic DNA. Profiled with immunoSEQ multiplex PCR; TCRdb holds only in-frame clones, not every one. This sample comprises about 20,000 clones, none seen once only. CDR3 size: 14 residues. Germline V gene sequence: CDR1 SEHNR, CDR2 FQNEAQ (reference sequence). Note on this clone: The antigen is not known. Sequencing ends 3 residues short of the CDR3 end; the germline J gene provides the rest.

Blood came from CVID subjects not ill and not taking immunomodulatory or immunosuppressive medication. This TCR was recovered from a human donor with common variable immunodeficiency. Sequences were obtained from peripheral blood mononuclear cells. The chain employs TRBV7-9 and TRBJ1-1, with 9 bases identical to TRBD1. The CDR3 DNA, read in part, is TGTGCCAGCAGCTCTCCGGGACAGGGTGGGATG. It yields the protein CASSSPGQGGM. The entire CDR3 is CASSSPGQGGMAFF.